One and the same sample provided the 14 T cell receptor beta chains below, sequenced in a study of breast tumors, draining lymph nodes, adjacent tissues. MiXCR was run by TCRdb on the multiplex PCR reads, yielding one entry per CDR3 protein. The table lists about 12,000 distinct CDR3 sequences, about 36% of them singletons. Sequencing was carried out using breast tumor tissue. These receptors all stem from a female donor with breast cancer. Some clones in this sample may be carry-over from other donors' samples.

This clonotype has ten or more counts. The CDR3 loop reads CASSGGGIANTGELFF. CDR3 nucleotide sequence: TGTGCCAGTAGTGGTGGGGGGATAGCGAACACCGGGGAGCTGTTTTTT. The chain employs TRBV19 and TRBJ2-2; possibly TRBD2 for D (6 bases). The length of the CDR3 is 16 residues. The ends were cut back, 5 bases at V and 0 bases at J, with 13 bases in the middle. Looked up from germline, CDR1 is LNHDA and CDR2 is SQIVND (reference sequence).

This clonotype was detected many times. V usage is TRBV20-1 and J usage is TRBJ2-5; 9 bases are a match to TRBD2. V lost 0 bases and J lost 4; bases outside the gene matches: 6. The CDR3 has 15 residues. Per the germline V gene, CDR1 is DFQATT and CDR2 is SNEGSKA (reference sequence). CDR3 residues: CSARDPAGGVETQYF. The CDR3 DNA is TGCAGTGCTAGAGATCCAGCGGGGGGTGTAGAGACCCAGTACTTC.

In this sample, this clonotype is medium-sized. The chain has TRBV6-1 and TRBJ2-7, with D maybe TRBD1 (5 bases). Germline CDR1 reads MNHNS; CDR2 reads SASEGT. Trimming pared 2 bases from V and 3 bases from J, leaving 14 bases between. The CDR3 loop spans 15 amino acids. The CDR3 here is CASSELEGQLYEQYF. DNA for the CDR3: TGTGCCAGCAGTGAATTAGAAGGACAACTCTACGAGCAGTACTTC.

This clonotype was detected many times. The gene calls are TRBV10-3 and TRBJ2-2; D ambiguous. Germline values: CDR1 ENHRY, CDR2 SYGVKD. This CDR3 comprises 17 residues. V was shortened by 10 bases and J by 1 base, with 22 bases between the two germline ends. The DNA of the CDR3 is TGTGCCACAATCGACACTCTCTCCCGTCTGAACACCGGGGAGCTGTTTTTT. Translated: CATIDTLSRLNTGELFF.

CDR3 DNA: TGTGCCAGCTACGGACAAGAGACCCAGTACTTC. Translating gives CASYGQETQYF. V and J are TRBV2 and TRBJ2-5, with unresolved D. Germline lookup yields CDR1 SNHLY and CDR2 FYNNEI. V lost 8 bases, J lost 2 bases, and 6 bases lay in between. The CDR3 has 11 residues. The complete variable domain, with remaining parts taken from reference TRBV2 and TRBJ2-5, reads EPEVTQTPSHQVTQMGQEVILRCVPISNHLYFYWYRQILGQKVEFLVSFYNNEISEKSEIFDDQFSVERPDGSNFTLKIRSTKLEDSAMYFCASYGQETQYFGPGTRLLVL.

As for this clonotype: This sequence may be a read error, since a much larger clone differs from it by one base. Lacking the conserved final phenylalanine or tryptophan, this CDR3 likely reflects a read error. The chain links TRBV3-1 to TRBJ1-3; 10 positions agree with TRBD1. J lost 4 bases, V lost 1 base, and 7 bases had no gene match. The germline CDR1 and CDR2 sequences are LGHDT and YNNKEL (reference sequence). This CDR3 spans 17 amino acids. For the CDR3, the DNA is TGTGCCAGCAGCCAAGGGACAGGGGGACGTTCCGGAAACACCATATATTTG. As protein: CASSQGTGGRSGNTIYL.

In this sample, this clonotype turned up many times. V and J are TRBV5-1 and TRBJ1-2, with D perhaps matching TRBD1 (5 bases). Germline CDR1 is SGHRS and CDR2 is YFSETQ. Trimming left V 3 bases short and J 6 bases short, with 18 bases between. CDR3 length: 15 residues. The CDR3 nucleotides are TGCGCCAGCAGCTCAGGACTACAGGAGCCCCATGGCTACACCTTC. Residues: CASSSGLQEPHGYTF.

This clonotype has ten or more counts. The V and J genes are TRBV24-1 and TRBJ2-1; TRBD2 is a possible D gene (5 bases). Trimming removed 4 bases at V and 7 bases at J, with 19 bases between. Germline values: CDR1 KGHDR, CDR2 SFDVKD. The CDR3 length is 16 residues. This CDR3 is CATSEAADGGGNEQFF. The CDR3 nucleotides read TGTGCCACCAGTGAGGCGGCCGACGGAGGTGGAAATGAGCAGTTCTTC.

The chain joins TRBV19 to TRBJ2-7, with D perhaps TRBD1 or TRBD2 (5 bases each). Germline V gene sequence: CDR1 LNHDA, CDR2 SQIVND (reference sequence). Trimming took 2 bases from V and 5 from J, leaving 16 bases between them. This CDR3 spans 15 amino acids. The CDR3 region has the DNA TGTGCCAGTAGTATATATGGGGCCGGGGACGACGAGCAGTACTTC. This codes for CASSIYGAGDDEQYF.

This clonotype was observed many times. This chain uses TRBV20-1 with TRBJ2-7, with TRBD2 matching over 13 bases. CDR1 is DFQATT and CDR2 is SNEGSKA in the germline V gene (reference sequence). Trimming at V came to 3 bases and at J to 1 base, leaving 6 bases not matched to a gene. This CDR3 is 16 amino acids long. CDR3 residues: CSASSPGLAGSYEQYF. CDR3 in DNA: TGCAGTGCTAGCTCACCGGGACTAGCGGGATCCTACGAGCAGTACTTC.

In this sample, this clonotype turned up many times. This chain joins TRBV6-6 and TRBJ1-4; 9 bases align to TRBD1. V lost 0 bases to trimming and J lost 7 bases; unmatched junction nucleotides: 12. CDR1 MNHNY and CDR2 SVGAGI come from the germline V gene (reference sequence). The length of the CDR3 is 18 residues. CDR3 residues: CASSYSMGQGQGREKLFF. Written as DNA, the CDR3 is TGTGCCAGCAGTTACTCGATGGGCCAGGGACAGGGACGTGAAAAACTGTTTTTT.

This clonotype was found many times. The chain employs TRBV6-1 and TRBJ1-3; tentatively, D is TRBD1 (5 bases). With 3 bases removed from V and 0 bases from J, the gap between germline ends came to 9 bases. The germline CDR1 and CDR2 sequences are MNHNS and SASEGT. The CDR3 extends over 15 amino acids. The CDR3: CASSEFDSSGNTIYF. The CDR3, as DNA: TGTGCCAGCAGTGAGTTCGACAGCTCTGGAAACACCATATATTTT.

The sample holds many counts of this clonotype. The gene calls are TRBV9 and TRBJ2-3; D unclear. V lost 1 base and J lost 8, with 11 bases in between. Germline V gene sequence: CDR1 SGDLS, CDR2 YYNGEE. This CDR3 has 13 amino acids. The CDR3: CASSVLSGATQYF. For the CDR3, the DNA is TGTGCCAGCAGCGTACTTTCGGGTGCTACGCAGTATTTT.

In this sample, this clonotype turned up many times. The chain is built from TRBV24-1 and TRBJ2-3; 10 positions agree with TRBD2. CDR1 KGHDR and CDR2 SFDVKD come from the germline V gene. The CDR3 is 17 residues long. J lost 10 bases, V lost 1 base, and 13 bases had no gene match. The CDR3 is CATSDFEATSGEIAQYF. The CDR3 DNA sequence: TGTGCCACCAGTGATTTTGAAGCCACTAGCGGGGAAATTGCGCAGTATTTT.